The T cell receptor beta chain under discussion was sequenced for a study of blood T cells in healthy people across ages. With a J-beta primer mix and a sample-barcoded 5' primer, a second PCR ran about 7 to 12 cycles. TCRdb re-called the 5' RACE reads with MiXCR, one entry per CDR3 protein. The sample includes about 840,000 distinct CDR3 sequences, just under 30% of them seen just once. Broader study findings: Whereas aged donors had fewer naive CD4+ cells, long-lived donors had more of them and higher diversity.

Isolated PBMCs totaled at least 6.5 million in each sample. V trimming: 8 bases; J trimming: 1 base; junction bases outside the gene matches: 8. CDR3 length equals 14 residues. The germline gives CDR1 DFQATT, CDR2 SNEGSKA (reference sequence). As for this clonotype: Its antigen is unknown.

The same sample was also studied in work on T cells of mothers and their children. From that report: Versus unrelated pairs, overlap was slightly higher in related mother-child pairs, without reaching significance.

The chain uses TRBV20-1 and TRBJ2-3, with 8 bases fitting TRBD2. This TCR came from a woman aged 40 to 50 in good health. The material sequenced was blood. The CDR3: CSPGGGRGTDTQYF. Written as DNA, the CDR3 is TGCAGTCCCGGGGGGGGCAGGGGCACAGATACGCAGTATTTT.